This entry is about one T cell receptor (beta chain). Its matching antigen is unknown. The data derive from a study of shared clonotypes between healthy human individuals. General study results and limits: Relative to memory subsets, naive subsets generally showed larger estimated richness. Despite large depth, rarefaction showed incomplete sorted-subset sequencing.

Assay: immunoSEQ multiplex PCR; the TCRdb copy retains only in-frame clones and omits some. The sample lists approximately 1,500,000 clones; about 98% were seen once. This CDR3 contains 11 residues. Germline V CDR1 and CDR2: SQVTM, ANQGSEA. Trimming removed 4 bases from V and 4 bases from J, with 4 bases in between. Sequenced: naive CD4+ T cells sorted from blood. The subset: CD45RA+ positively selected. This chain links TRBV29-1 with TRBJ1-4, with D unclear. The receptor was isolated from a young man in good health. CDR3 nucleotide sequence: TGCAGCGTTGGTAGTAATGAAAAACTGTTTTTT. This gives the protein CSVGSNEKLFF.